Listed below are T cell receptor beta chains from one sample, sequenced in a study of T cell repertoires in cytomegalovirus infection. TCRdb reprocessed the reads via MiXCR and lists one record per CDR3 protein. In the table there are 200,000 or so distinct CDR3 sequences, roughly 20% of which are singletons. The specimen was PBMCs. The source of these receptors is a human donor in good health (CMV status not recorded). Some clones in this sample may be carry-over from other donors' samples. Both conserved end residues are part of each CDR3. The order of the fields is clone size, D gene, J gene, V gene, CDR3 protein, CDR3 DNA. A D gene is named only where the DNA matches it firmly. Size values are once, few and many counts, or a class for expanded clones, and some rows have none.

many,NA,TRBJ2-3,TRBV11-3,CASSFSTDTQYF,TGTGCCAGCAGCTTCAGCACAGATACGCAGTATTTT
NA,TRBD2,TRBJ2-3,TRBV7-8,CASSFNPSGMTDTQYF,TGTGCCAGCAGCTTCAACCCTAGCGGGATGACAGATACGCAGTATTTT
few,TRBD1,TRBJ1-2,TRBV6-1,CASSEKPGQLNYGYTF,TGTGCCAGCAGTGAAAAACCGGGACAGTTAAACTATGGCTACACCTTC
once,TRBD1,TRBJ1-1,TRBV30,CAWDRGLNTEAFF,TGTGCCTGGGACAGGGGGCTGAACACTGAAGCTTTCTTT
many,TRBD1,TRBJ1-1,TRBV7-8,CASSIVTGTGVTEAFF,TGTGCCAGCAGCATCGTAACCGGGACAGGGGTCACTGAAGCTTTCTTT
many,TRBD1,TRBJ1-2,TRBV6-5,CASRRNTMGQGARGYTF,TGTGCCAGCAGAAGAAACACCATGGGACAGGGGGCTCGGGGCTACACCTTC
many,NA,TRBJ2-3,TRBV24-1,CATSDISTDTQYF,TGTGCCACCAGTGACATTAGCACAGATACGCAGTATTTT
few,NA,TRBJ2-2,TRBV30,CAWSLTANTGELFF,TGTGCCTGGAGTCTCACCGCGAACACCGGGGAGCTGTTTTTT
few,TRBD1,TRBJ2-7,TRBV12-3/TRBV12-4,CASSVGTGLDEQYF,TGTGCCAGCAGTGTAGGGACAGGGCTGGACGAGCAGTACTTC
many,TRBD2,TRBJ2-7,TRBV6-2/TRBV6-3,CASEPGGYPYEQYF,TGTGCCAGCGAACCGGGGGGATACCCCTACGAGCAGTACTTC
NA,TRBD1,TRBJ2-1,TRBV5-1,CASKDRGVYNEQFF,TGCGCCAGTAAGGACAGGGGAGTCTACAATGAGCAGTTCTTC
medium-sized,NA,TRBJ2-5,TRBV7-8,CASSLAGGVKETQYF,TGTGCCAGCAGCTTAGCGGGGGGCGTAAAAGAGACCCAGTACTTC
many,NA,TRBJ2-1,TRBV7-6,CASSLTTLEQFF,TGTGCCAGCAGCCTGACTACCCTAGAGCAGTTCTTC
NA,NA,TRBJ2-1,TRBV29-1,CSVRGGAQNEQFF,TGCAGCGTCCGTGGGGGGGCGCAGAATGAGCAGTTCTTC
few,TRBD1,TRBJ1-2,TRBV19,CASTRGGGQPIYGYTF,TGTGCCAGTACCCGAGGAGGGGGACAGCCAATCTATGGCTACACCTTC
few,NA,TRBJ2-2,TRBV5-5,CASSGTWDGGTGELFF,TGTGCCAGCAGCGGGACTTGGGACGGTGGAACCGGGGAGCTGTTTTTT
few,NA,TRBJ2-1,TRBV4-3,CASSQDPGFSSYNEQFF,TGCGCCAGCAGCCAAGACCCAGGGTTCAGCTCCTACAATGAGCAGTTCTTC
few,TRBD1,TRBJ2-1,TRBV12-3/TRBV12-4,CASTTPGQGWNEQFF,TGTGCCAGCACCACACCGGGACAGGGCTGGAATGAGCAGTTCTTC
few,NA,TRBJ2-1,TRBV7-3,CASSNSVGNEQFF,TGTGCCAGCAGCAATTCCGTGGGGAATGAGCAGTTCTTC
many,NA,TRBJ1-5,TRBV7-8,CASSLAPTDSNQPQHF,TGTGCCAGCAGCTTAGCGCCCACGGATAGCAATCAGCCCCAGCATTTT
many,NA,TRBJ1-2,TRBV5-5,CASSLSRNYGYTF,TGTGCCAGCAGCTTGTCACGGAACTATGGCTACACCTTC
many,NA,TRBJ1-4,TRBV12-3/TRBV12-4,CASSPSGPFREKLFF,TGTGCCAGCAGTCCGTCCGGACCCTTCCGGGAAAAACTGTTTTTT
NA,NA,TRBJ1-1,TRBV11-2,CASLQGLEAFF,TGTGCCAGTCTCCAGGGCCTTGAAGCTTTCTTT
many,NA,TRBJ2-5,TRBV14,CASSPGLGAGETQYF,TGTGCCAGCAGCCCAGGACTGGGCGCCGGAGAGACCCAGTACTTC
NA,TRBD1,TRBJ1-1,TRBV2,CASSEGHNRGEAFF,TGTGCCAGCAGTGAAGGACACAACAGGGGTGAAGCTTTCTTT
few,TRBD1,TRBJ1-5,TRBV7-2,CASSRTGQYQPQHF,TGTGCCAGCAGCCGGACAGGGCAATATCAGCCCCAGCATTTT
NA,TRBD1,TRBJ2-1,TRBV20-1,CSARDRASNEQFF,TGCAGTGCTCGGGACAGGGCCTCCAATGAGCAGTTCTTC
many,NA,TRBJ2-1,TRBV7-2,CASSPQAGVHNEQFF,TGTGCCAGCAGCCCACAGGCAGGGGTGCACAATGAGCAGTTCTTC
few,TRBD2,TRBJ2-3,TRBV2,CASSENLSGRTDTQYF,TGTGCCAGCAGTGAAAATCTTAGCGGGAGGACAGATACGCAGTATTTT
many,TRBD1,TRBJ1-5,TRBV20-1,CSATYRGEDNQPQHF,TGCAGTGCAACATACAGGGGTGAGGACAATCAGCCCCAGCATTTT
many,NA,TRBJ2-5,TRBV7-2,CASSPDPQETQYF,TGTGCCAGCAGCCCCGATCCCCAAGAGACCCAGTACTTC
NA,TRBD2,TRBJ2-7,TRBV20-1,CSAYSGSGAYEQYF,TGCAGTGCTTATAGCGGGAGCGGGGCCTACGAGCAGTACTTC
many,NA,TRBJ2-1,TRBV6-2/TRBV6-3,CASSYWFGEKNNEQFF,TGTGCCAGCAGTTACTGGTTCGGGGAGAAGAACAATGAGCAGTTCTTC
NA,NA,TRBJ1-1,TRBV5-6,CASSRRYPRGTEAFF,TGTGCCAGCAGCCGTAGGTATCCACGGGGCACTGAAGCTTTCTTT
few,TRBD2,TRBJ2-3,TRBV4-1,CASSQGREGRTDTQYF,TGCGCCAGCAGCCAAGGACGGGAGGGCCGCACAGATACGCAGTATTTT
many,TRBD1,TRBJ1-1,TRBV18,CASSSDRARNTEAFF,TGTGCCAGCTCGTCCGACAGGGCCCGGAACACTGAAGCTTTCTTT